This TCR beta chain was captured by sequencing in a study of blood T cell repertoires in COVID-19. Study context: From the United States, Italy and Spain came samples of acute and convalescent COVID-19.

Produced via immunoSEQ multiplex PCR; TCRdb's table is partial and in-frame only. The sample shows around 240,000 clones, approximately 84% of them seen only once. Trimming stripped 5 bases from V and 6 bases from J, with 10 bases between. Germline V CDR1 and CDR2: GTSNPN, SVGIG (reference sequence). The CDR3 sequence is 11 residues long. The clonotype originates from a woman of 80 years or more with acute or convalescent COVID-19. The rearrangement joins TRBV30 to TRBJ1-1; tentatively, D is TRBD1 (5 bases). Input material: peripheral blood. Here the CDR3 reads CAWAGFAEAFF. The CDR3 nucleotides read TGTGCCTGGGCAGGGTTTGCTGAAGCTTTCTTT.